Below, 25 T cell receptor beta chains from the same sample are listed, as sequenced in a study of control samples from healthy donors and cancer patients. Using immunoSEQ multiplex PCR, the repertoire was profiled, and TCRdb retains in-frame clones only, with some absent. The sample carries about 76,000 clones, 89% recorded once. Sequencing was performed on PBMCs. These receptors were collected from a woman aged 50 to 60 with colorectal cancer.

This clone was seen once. In nucleotides, the CDR3 is TGTGCCAGCAGCTCCGGAGGGAGGGCGAACACTGAAGCTTTCTTT. Its protein product is CASSSGGRANTEAFF. The V gene is TRBV5-4, the J gene TRBJ1-1; D not resolved. This CDR3 is built from 15 residues. Trimming left V 3 bases short and J 1 base short, with 13 bases between. Germline values: CDR1 SGHNT, CDR2 YYREEE (reference sequence).

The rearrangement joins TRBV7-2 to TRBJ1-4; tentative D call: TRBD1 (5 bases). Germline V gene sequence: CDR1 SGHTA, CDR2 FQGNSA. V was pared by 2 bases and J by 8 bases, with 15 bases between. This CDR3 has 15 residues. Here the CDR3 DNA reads TGTGCCAGCAGCTTATCGAGGATTGGGGGGGAAAAACTGTTTTTT. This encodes CASSLSRIGGEKLFF.

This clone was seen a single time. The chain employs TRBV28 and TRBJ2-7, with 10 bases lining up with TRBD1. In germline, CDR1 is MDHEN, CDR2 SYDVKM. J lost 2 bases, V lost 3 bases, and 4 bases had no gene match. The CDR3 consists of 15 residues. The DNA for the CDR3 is TGTGCCAGCAGTTTTACGGGACAGGGGCCCTACGAGCAGTACGTC. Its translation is CASSFTGQGPYEQYV.

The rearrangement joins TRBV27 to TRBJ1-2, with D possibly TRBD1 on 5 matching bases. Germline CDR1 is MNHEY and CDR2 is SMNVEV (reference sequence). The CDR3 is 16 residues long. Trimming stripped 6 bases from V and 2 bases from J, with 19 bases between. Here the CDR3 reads CASRLNTGTGNYGYTF. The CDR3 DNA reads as TGTGCCAGCAGGCTTAACACGGGGACGGGGAACTATGGCTACACCTTC.

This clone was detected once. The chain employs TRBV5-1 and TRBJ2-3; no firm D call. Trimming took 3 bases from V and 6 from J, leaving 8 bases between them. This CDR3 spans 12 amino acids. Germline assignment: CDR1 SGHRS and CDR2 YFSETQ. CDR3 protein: CASSWTLDTQYF. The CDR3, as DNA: TGCGCCAGCAGCTGGACCCTGGATACGCAGTATTTT.

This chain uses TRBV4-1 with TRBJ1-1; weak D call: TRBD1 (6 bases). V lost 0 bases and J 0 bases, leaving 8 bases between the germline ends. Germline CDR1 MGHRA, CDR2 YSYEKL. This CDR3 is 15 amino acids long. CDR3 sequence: CASSQEGGLNTEAFF. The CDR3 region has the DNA TGCGCCAGCAGCCAAGAAGGGGGGTTGAACACTGAAGCTTTCTTT.

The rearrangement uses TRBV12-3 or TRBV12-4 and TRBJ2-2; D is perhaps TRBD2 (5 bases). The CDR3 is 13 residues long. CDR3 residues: CAAGRAVGGELFF. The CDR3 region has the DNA TGTGCGGCCGGGCGGGCGGTGGGCGGGGAGCTGTTTTTT.

The CDR3 coding sequence is TGTGCCAGCAGCCAAGATCAGACTAGCGGGGCCTGGAATGAGCAGTTCTTC. Translation: CASSQDQTSGAWNEQFF. The rearrangement joins TRBV14 to TRBJ2-1; TRBD2 agrees at 11 bases. CDR3 length equals 17 residues. J was trimmed by 7 bases and V by 0 bases; bases with no gene match: 8. Germline CDR1 and CDR2: SGHDN and FVKESK.

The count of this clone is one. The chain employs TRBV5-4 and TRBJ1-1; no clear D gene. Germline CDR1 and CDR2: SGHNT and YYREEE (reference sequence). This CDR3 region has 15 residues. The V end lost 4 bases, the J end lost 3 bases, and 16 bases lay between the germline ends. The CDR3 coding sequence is TGTGCCAGCAGCAGTCCGTCGACGGGAGACACTGAAGCTTTCTTT. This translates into CASSSPSTGDTEAFF.

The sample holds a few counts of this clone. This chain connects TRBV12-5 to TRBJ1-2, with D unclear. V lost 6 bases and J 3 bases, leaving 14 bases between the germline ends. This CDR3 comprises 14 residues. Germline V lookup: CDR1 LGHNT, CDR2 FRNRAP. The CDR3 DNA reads TGTGCTAGTGGCTCTTCATTCGTCTACTATGGCTACACCTTC. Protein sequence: CASGSSFVYYGYTF. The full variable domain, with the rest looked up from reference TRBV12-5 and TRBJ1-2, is DARVTQTPRHKVTEMGQEVTMRCQPILGHNTVFWYRQTMMQGLELLAYFRNRAPLDDSGMPKDRFSAEMPDATLATLKIQPSEPRDSAVYFCASGSSFVYYGYTFGSGTRLTVV.

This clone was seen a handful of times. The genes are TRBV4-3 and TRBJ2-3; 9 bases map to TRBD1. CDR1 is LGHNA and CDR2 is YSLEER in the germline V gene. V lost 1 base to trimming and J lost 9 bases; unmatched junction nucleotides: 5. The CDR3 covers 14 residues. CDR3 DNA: TGCGCCAGCAGCCAAGGGCAGGACAGGGGAACGCAGTATTTT. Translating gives CASSQGQDRGTQYF.

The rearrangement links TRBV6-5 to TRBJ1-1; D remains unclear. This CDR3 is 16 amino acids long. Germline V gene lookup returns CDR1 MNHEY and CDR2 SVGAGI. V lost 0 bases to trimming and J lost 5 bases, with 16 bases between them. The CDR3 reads CASSYSGTIMGTEAFF. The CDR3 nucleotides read TGTGCCAGCAGTTACTCAGGAACCATCATGGGGACTGAAGCTTTCTTT.

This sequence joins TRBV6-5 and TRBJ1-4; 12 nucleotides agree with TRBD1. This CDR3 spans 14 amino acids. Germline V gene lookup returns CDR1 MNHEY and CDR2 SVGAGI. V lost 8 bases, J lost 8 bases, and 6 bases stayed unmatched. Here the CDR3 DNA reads TGTGCCAGCGGGACAGGGGGCGCCGGGGAAAAACTGTTTTTT. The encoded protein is CASGTGGAGEKLFF.

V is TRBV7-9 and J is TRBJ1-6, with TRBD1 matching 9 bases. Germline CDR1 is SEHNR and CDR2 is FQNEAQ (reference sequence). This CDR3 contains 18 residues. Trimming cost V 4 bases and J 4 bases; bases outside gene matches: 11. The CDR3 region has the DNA TGTGCCAGCAGCTCCGGTGTCCACAGGGGGCGGTATAATTCACCCCTCCACTTT. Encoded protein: CASSSGVHRGRYNSPLHF.

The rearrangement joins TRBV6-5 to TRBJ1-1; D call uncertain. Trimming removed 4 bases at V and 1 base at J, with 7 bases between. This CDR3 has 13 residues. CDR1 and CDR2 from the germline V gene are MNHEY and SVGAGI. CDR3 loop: CASSFGWNTEAFF. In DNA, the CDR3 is TGTGCCAGCAGTTTTGGGTGGAACACTGAAGCTTTCTTT.

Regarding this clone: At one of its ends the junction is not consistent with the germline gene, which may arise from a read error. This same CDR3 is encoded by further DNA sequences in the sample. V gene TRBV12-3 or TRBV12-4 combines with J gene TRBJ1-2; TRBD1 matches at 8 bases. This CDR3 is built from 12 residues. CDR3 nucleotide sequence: TGCGCCAGCAGGCCAGGGGGCTCTGGCTACACCTTC. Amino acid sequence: CASRPGGSGYTF.

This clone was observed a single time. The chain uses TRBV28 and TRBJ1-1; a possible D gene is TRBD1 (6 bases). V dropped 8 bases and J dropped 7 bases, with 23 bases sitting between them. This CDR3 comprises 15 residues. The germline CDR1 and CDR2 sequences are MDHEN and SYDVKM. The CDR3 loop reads CASGPDRLGGGEAFF. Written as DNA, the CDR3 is TGTGCCAGCGGGCCAGACAGACTAGGAGGGGGTGAAGCTTTCTTT. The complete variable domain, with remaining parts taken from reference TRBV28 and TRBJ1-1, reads DVKVTQSSRYLVKRTGEKVFLECVQDMDHENMFWYRQDPGLGLRLIYFSYDVKMKEKGDIPEGYSVSREKKERFSLILESASTNQTSMYLCASGPDRLGGGEAFFGQGTRLTVV.

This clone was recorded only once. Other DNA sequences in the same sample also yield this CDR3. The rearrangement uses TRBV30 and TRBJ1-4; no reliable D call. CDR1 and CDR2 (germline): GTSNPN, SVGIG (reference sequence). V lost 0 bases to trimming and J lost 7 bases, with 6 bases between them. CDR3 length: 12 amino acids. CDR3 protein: CAWSVEGEKLFF. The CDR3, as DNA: TGTGCCTGGAGTGTAGAGGGTGAAAAACTGTTTTTT.

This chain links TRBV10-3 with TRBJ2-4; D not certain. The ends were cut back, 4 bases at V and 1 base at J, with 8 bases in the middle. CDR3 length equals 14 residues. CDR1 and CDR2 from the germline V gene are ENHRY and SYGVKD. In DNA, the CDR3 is TGTGCCATCAGTGTTCAAAATGCCAAAAACATTCAGTACTTC. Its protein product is CAISVQNAKNIQYF.

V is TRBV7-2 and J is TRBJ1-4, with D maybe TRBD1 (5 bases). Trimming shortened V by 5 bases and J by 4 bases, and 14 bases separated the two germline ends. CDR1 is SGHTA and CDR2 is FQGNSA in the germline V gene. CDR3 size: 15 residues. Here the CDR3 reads CASSPTGTDNEKLFF. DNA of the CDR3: TGTGCCAGCAGCCCCACCGGGACTGATAATGAAAAACTGTTTTTT. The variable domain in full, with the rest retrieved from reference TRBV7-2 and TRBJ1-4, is GAGVSQSPSNKVTEKGKDVELRCDPISGHTALYWYRQSLGQGLEFLIYFQGNSAPDKSGLPSDRFSAERTGGSVSTLTIQRTQQEDSAVYLCASSPTGTDNEKLFFGSGTQLSVL.

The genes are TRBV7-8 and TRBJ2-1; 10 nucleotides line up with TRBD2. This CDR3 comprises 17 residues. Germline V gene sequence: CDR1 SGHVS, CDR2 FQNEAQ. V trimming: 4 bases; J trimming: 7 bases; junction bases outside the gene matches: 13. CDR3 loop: CASSSKAGTSEENEQFF. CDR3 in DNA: TGTGCCAGCAGCTCCAAAGCCGGGACTAGCGAGGAAAATGAGCAGTTCTTC.

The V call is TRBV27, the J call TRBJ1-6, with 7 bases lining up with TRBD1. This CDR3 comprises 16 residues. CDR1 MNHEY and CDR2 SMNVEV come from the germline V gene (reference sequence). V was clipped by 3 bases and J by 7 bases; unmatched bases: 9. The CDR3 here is CASSFDRAGKNSPLHF. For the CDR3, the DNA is TGTGCCAGCAGTTTCGACAGGGCTGGGAAGAATTCACCCCTCCACTTT.

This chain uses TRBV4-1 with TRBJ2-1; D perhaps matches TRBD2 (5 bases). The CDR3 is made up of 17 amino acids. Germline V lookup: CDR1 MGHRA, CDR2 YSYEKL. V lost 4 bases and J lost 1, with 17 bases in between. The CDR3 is CASSPEPLGGSYNEQFF. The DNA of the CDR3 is TGCGCCAGCAGCCCAGAACCCCTCGGCGGGTCCTACAATGAGCAGTTCTTC.

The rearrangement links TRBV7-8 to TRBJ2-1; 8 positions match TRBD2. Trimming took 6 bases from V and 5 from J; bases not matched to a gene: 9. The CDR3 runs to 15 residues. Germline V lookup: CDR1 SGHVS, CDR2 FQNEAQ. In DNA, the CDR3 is TGTGCCAGCAGTCGCCCGGGACTAGGCAACAATGAGCAGTTCTTC. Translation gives CASSRPGLGNNEQFF.

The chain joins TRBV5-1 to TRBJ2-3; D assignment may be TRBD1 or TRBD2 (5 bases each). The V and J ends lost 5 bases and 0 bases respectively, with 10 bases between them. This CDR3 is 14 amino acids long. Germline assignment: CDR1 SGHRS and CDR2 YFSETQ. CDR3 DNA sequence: TGCGCCAGCAGACAGGACTCTAGCACAGATACGCAGTATTTT. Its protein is CASRQDSSTDTQYF.